The 17 T cell receptor beta chains given below trace back to one sample, sequenced in a study of chemoradiotherapy in HPV16-positive cancers. Only in-frame clones appear in the TCRdb table, and some are missing; sequencing was by immunoSEQ multiplex PCR. The sample records about 16,000 clones, about four fifths being singletons. The sample was collected from a patient who underwent chemoradiotherapy. The receptors here all came from a human donor with HPV-associated anogenital cancer.

This rearrangement joins TRBV4-2 to TRBJ2-3; D is perhaps TRBD1 or TRBD2 (6 bases each). The V and J ends lost 3 bases and 4 bases respectively, with 20 bases between them. The germline V gene encodes CDR1 LGHNA and CDR2 YNFKEQ. There are 17 residues in the CDR3. The CDR3 spells CASSHREMGGRADTQYF. The CDR3 DNA is TGTGCCAGCAGCCACCGGGAAATGGGGGGCCGTGCAGATACGCAGTATTTT.

The J gene is TRBJ1-1, the V gene TRBV4-3; D uncertain. V dropped 2 bases and J dropped 4 bases, with 14 bases sitting between them. The germline CDR1 and CDR2 sequences are LGHNA and YSLEER. This CDR3 region has 15 residues. CDR3 in DNA: TGCGCCAGCAGCCAAAGAATAGGAGGTAGCACTGAAGCTTTCTTT. Residues: CASSQRIGGSTEAFF.

CDR3 bases: TGCGCCAGCAGCTTGTTAGGGGCAGGGAAAAACGAGCAGTACTTC. Translation: CASSLLGAGKNEQYF. The gene calls are TRBV5-1 and TRBJ2-7, with D possibly being TRBD1 (5 bases). V shed 1 base and J shed 5 bases, with 16 bases lying between them. Germline CDR1 and CDR2: SGHRS and YFSETQ. This CDR3 is 15 amino acids long.

There are a few counts of this clone. This chain joins TRBV29-1 and TRBJ2-5, with TRBD1 matching over 9 bases. Germline V CDR1 and CDR2: SQVTM, ANQGSEA. This CDR3 spans 15 amino acids. V lost 4 bases and J lost 0; bases outside the gene matches: 6. The CDR3 loop reads CSVVPGQGYQETQYF. The CDR3 coding sequence is TGCAGCGTTGTACCGGGACAGGGCTACCAAGAGACCCAGTACTTC.

V usage is TRBV5-1 and J usage is TRBJ2-3; TRBD2 might be the D (6 bases). The germline gives CDR1 SGHRS, CDR2 YFSETQ. The V gene lost 6 bases and the J gene lost 9 bases, with 23 bases spanning the gap. The CDR3 length is 15 residues. The CDR3 reads CASIPRLGGGDTQYF. In DNA, the CDR3 is TGCGCCAGCATACCGCGACTAGGCGGAGGGGACACGCAGTATTTT.

The chain employs TRBV7-8 and TRBJ1-5; 7 nucleotides align to TRBD1. The germline V gene encodes CDR1 SGHVS and CDR2 FQNEAQ. The CDR3 is 15 residues long. J lost 2 bases, V lost 5 bases, and 6 bases had no gene match. CDR3: CASSLGTGGNQPQHF. Written as DNA, the CDR3 is TGTGCCAGCAGCCTAGGTACAGGGGGCAATCAGCCCCAGCATTTT.

This chain links TRBV19 with TRBJ1-1; the match to TRBD1 covers 9 bases. With V trimmed by 5 bases and J by 4 bases, 2 bases remained unmatched. Germline V gene sequence: CDR1 LNHDA, CDR2 SQIVND (reference sequence). The CDR3 runs to 13 residues. CDR3 sequence (DNA): TGTGCCAGTAGTTTACAGGGGGCCACTGAAGCTTTCTTT. This gives the protein CASSLQGATEAFF.

The rearrangement links TRBV6-7 to TRBJ2-1, with 14 nucleotides matching TRBD2. TRBV6-7 is identified as an open reading frame with a role that is uncertain. CDR3 length: 19 residues. Unmatched junction bases numbered 13, after V lost 6 bases and J lost 3 bases. CDR3 nucleotides: TGTGCCAGCAGCCGAGGGACTAGCGGGGGATTGCGATGCTACAATGAGCAGTTCTTC. Amino acid sequence: CASSRGTSGGLRCYNEQFF.

This clone was seen a single time. This chain joins TRBV14 and TRBJ2-2, with TRBD1 matching 7 bases. The CDR3 has 15 residues. Germline lookup yields CDR1 SGHDN and CDR2 FVKESK. J lost 7 bases, V lost 1 base, and 6 bases had no gene match. The DNA of the CDR3 is TGTGCCAGCAGCCAAGTTCAAGGGGGCGGCGGGGAGCTGTTTTTT. Encoded protein: CASSQVQGGGGELFF. Full variable domain (rest looked up from reference TRBV14 and TRBJ2-2): EAGVTQFPSHSVIEKGQTVTLRCDPISGHDNLYWYRRVMGKEIKFLLHFVKESKQDESGMPNNRFLAERTGGTYSTLKVQPAELEDSGVYFCASSQVQGGGGELFFGEGSRLTVL.

The chain uses TRBV7-9 and TRBJ2-7, with D hard to call. Trimming cost V 2 bases and J 6 bases, with 8 bases left between them. The germline CDR1 and CDR2 sequences are SEHNR and FQNEAQ (reference sequence). This CDR3 is built from 12 residues. The CDR3 DNA reads TGTGCCAGCAGCTTACAGGTAACCGAGCAGTACTTC. Residues: CASSLQVTEQYF.

The chain couples TRBV4-2 to TRBJ2-5; 9 bases fit TRBD2. Germline V gene sequence: CDR1 LGHNA, CDR2 YNFKEQ. This CDR3 spans 15 amino acids. Trimming at V came to 1 base and at J to 2 bases, leaving 2 bases not matched to a gene. CDR3 nucleotides: TGTGCCAGCAGCCAAGGCGGGGGGGGGCAAGAGACCCAGTACTTC. It is translated as CASSQGGGGQETQYF.

The table lists this clone with a few counts. The chain is built from TRBV5-6 and TRBJ1-1; possibly TRBD1 for D (5 bases). Trimming removed 3 bases from V and 1 base from J, with 13 bases in between. The V gene's germline CDR1 is SGHDT and CDR2 YYEEEE. This CDR3 spans 15 amino acids. The CDR3 sequence: CASSSGDSSNTEAFF. The CDR3 coding sequence is TGTGCCAGCAGCTCCGGAGACAGTTCGAACACTGAAGCTTTCTTT.

This chain joins TRBV2 and TRBJ2-5; possibly TRBD1 for D (5 bases). This CDR3 is built from 11 residues. Trimming stripped 7 bases from V and 3 bases from J, with 6 bases between. Germline CDR1 is SNHLY and CDR2 is FYNNEI. DNA for the CDR3: TGTGCCAGCACCAGGGAAGAGACCCAGTACTTC. Its protein is CASTREETQYF. Based on the CDR3 plus reference TRBV2 and TRBJ2-5, the full variable domain is EPEVTQTPSHQVTQMGQEVILRCVPISNHLYFYWYRQILGQKVEFLVSFYNNEISEKSEIFDDQFSVERPDGSNFTLKIRSTKLEDSAMYFCASTREETQYFGPGTRLLVL.

The chain recombines TRBV18 with TRBJ2-7; D gene unclear. The ends were cut back, 3 bases at V and 4 bases at J, with 10 bases in the middle. Germline V gene sequence: CDR1 KGHSH, CDR2 LQKENI. The CDR3 length is 13 residues. The CDR3 sequence: CASSPTRIYEQYF. The CDR3 DNA follows: TGTGCCAGCTCACCGACGAGAATTTACGAGCAGTACTTC.

The gene calls are TRBV11-3 and TRBJ2-2; D may be TRBD1 (5 bases). The CDR3 totals 17 residues. Germline V gene lookup returns CDR1 SGHNT and CDR2 YENEEA. Deletions cut 0 bases from V and 6 bases from J, with 17 bases between. CDR3 amino acids: CASSLEVRGRRAGELFF. In DNA, the CDR3 is TGTGCCAGCAGCTTAGAAGTTAGGGGCCGTAGGGCCGGGGAGCTGTTTTTT.

This clone ranks as medium-sized (0.01 to 0.1%). V usage is TRBV6-4 and J usage is TRBJ2-2; possibly TRBD2 for D (5 bases). The CDR3 spans 13 residues. The V and J ends lost 4 bases and 6 bases respectively, with 9 bases between them. Germline lookup yields CDR1 MRHNA and CDR2 SNTAGT. CDR3: CASSAGESGELFF. The CDR3 nucleotides are TGTGCCAGCAGTGCCGGGGAATCCGGGGAGCTGTTTTTT.

The rearrangement joins TRBV5-6 to TRBJ1-1; TRBD1 agrees at 8 bases. Trimming cost V 0 bases and J 3 bases; bases outside gene matches: 7. This CDR3 spans 16 amino acids. Germline CDR1 is SGHDT and CDR2 is YYEEEE. This chain's CDR3 is CASSLAQGAWDTEAFF. The CDR3 nucleotides are TGTGCCAGCAGCTTGGCCCAGGGGGCATGGGACACTGAAGCTTTCTTT.